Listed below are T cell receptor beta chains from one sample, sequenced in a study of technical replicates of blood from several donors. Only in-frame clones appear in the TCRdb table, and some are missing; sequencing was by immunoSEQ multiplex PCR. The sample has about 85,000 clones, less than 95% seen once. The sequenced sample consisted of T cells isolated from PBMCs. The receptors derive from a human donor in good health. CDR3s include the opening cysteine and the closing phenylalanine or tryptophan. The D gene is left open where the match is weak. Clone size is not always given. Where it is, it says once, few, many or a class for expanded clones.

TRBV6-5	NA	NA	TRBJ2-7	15	CASSRDSRGSYEQYF	TGTGCCAGCAGCCGGGACAGTCGGGGGTCCTACGAGCAGTACTTC
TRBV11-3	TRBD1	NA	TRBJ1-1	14	CASRERQGNTEAFF	TGTGCCAGCAGGGAACGACAGGGTAACACTGAAGCTTTCTTT
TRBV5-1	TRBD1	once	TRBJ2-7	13	CASSWTGTYEQYF	TGCGCCAGCAGCTGGACAGGAACCTACGAGCAGTACTTC
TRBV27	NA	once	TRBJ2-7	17	CASSPSTGASHSYEQYF	TGTGCCAGCAGTCCGAGTACGGGAGCTTCACACTCCTACGAGCAGTACTTC
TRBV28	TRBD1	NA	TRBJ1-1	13	CASSSAGGTEAFF	TGTGCCAGCAGTTCGGCAGGGGGCACTGAAGCTTTCTTT
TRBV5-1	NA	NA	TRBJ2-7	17	CASSPGYSRIGSYEQYF	TGCGCCAGCAGCCCAGGCTATTCGAGAATTGGCTCCTACGAGCAGTACTTC
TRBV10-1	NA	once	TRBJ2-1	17	CASSESGPTGKDNEQFF	TGCGCCAGCAGTGAGTCTGGCCCTACAGGGAAAGACAATGAGCAGTTCTTC
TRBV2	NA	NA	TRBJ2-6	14	CASSAAKGANVLTF	TGTGCCAGCAGTGCTGCTAAAGGGGCCAACGTCCTGACTTTC
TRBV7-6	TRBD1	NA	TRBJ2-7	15	CASSLAGVPGGEQYF	TGTGCCAGCAGTCTCGCGGGCGTTCCAGGGGGCGAGCAGTACTTC
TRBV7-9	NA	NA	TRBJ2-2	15	CASSDGEDYTGELFF	TGTGCCAGCAGCGATGGGGAGGATTACACCGGGGAGCTGTTTTTT
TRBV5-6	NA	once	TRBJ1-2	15	CASSPGPQGSYGYTF	TGTGCCAGCAGCCCTGGCCCCCAGGGGAGCTATGGCTACACCTTC
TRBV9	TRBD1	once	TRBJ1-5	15	CASSGTGGAGQPQHF	TGTGCCAGCAGCGGGACAGGGGGCGCAGGACAGCCCCAGCATTTT
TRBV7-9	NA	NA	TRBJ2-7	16	CASSFRGRYQTYEQYF	TGTGCCAGCAGCTTCAGGGGTCGGTACCAAACCTACGAGCAGTACTTC
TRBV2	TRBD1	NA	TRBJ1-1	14	CANIPGQGEGEAFF	TGTGCCAACATCCCAGGACAGGGTGAAGGTGAAGCTTTCTTT
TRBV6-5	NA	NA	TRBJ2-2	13	CASSSGFGGELFF	TGTGCCAGCAGCTCAGGGTTCGGCGGGGAGCTGTTTTTT
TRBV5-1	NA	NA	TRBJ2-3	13	CASSFDGEQTQYF	TGCGCCAGCAGCTTCGACGGGGAACAAACGCAGTATTTT
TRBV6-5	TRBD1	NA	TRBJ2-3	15	CASSYRQGASDTQYF	TGTGCCAGCAGTTACCGGCAGGGGGCCTCAGATACGCAGTATTTT
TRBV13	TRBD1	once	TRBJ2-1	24	CASSDLTLDRDRGRGRHTYNEQFF	TGTGCCAGCAGCGACCTTACCCTAGACCGGGACAGGGGAAGGGGGCGCCATACCTACAATGAGCAGTTCTTC
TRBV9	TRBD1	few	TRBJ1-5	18	CASSPQHGTGMGNQPQHF	TGTGCCAGCAGCCCCCAGCATGGGACAGGGATGGGTAATCAGCCCCAGCATTTT
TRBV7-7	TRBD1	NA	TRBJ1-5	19	CASSSSAGTGPNISQPQHF	TGTGCTAGCAGCTCCTCAGCCGGGACAGGGCCCAATATTAGTCAGCCCCAGCATTTT
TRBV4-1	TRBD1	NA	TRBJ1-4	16	CASSQVGGTDNEKLFF	TGCGCCAGCAGCCAAGTTGGGGGGACAGATAATGAAAAACTGTTTTTT
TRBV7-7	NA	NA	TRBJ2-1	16	CASSARQGGGINEQFF	TGTGCTAGCAGCGCTCGACAGGGTGGAGGGATCAATGAGCAGTTCTTC
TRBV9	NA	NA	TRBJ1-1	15	CASSVATGDEVEAFF	TGTGCCAGCAGCGTAGCTACGGGGGATGAGGTTGAAGCTTTCTTT
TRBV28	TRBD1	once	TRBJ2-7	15	CASRIQGAHSYEQYF	TGTGCCAGCAGGATACAGGGGGCGCATTCCTACGAGCAGTACTTC
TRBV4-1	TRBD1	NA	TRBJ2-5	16	CASSQVPDRGHETQYF	TGCGCCAGCAGCCAAGTCCCGGACAGGGGGCACGAGACCCAGTACTTC
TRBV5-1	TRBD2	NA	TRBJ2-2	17	CASSFSGTTKNTGELFF	TGCGCCAGCAGCTTCTCGGGGACTACAAAGAACACCGGGGAGCTGTTTTTT
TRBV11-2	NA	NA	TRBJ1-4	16	CASSLIRGKYNEKLFF	TGTGCCAGCAGCTTAATTCGCGGGAAGTATAATGAAAAACTGTTTTTT
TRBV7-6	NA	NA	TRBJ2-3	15	CASSPPAASTDTQYF	TGTGCCAGCAGCCCCCCGGCGGCTAGCACAGATACGCAGTATTTT